Below, one TCR beta chain is given with its context. The antigen is unknown. This sample was taken from a study of T cell repertoires in cytomegalovirus infection. Whole-study context: Public TCR beta signature analysis indicated the presence of both CMV infection and matching HLA type.

Each CDR3 protein gets one entry after TCRdb re-called the reads with MiXCR. The table includes 360,000 or so distinct CDR3 sequences, about a third detected once. Study results and limitations: Summed frequency of public TCR beta families distinguished CMV carriers with the relevant HLA.

V was clipped by 1 base and J by 0 bases, with 8 bases between them. The V gene's germline CDR1 is MGHRA and CDR2 YSYEKL. The CDR3 is 15 amino acids. This chain uses TRBV4-1 with TRBJ2-3; D gene ambiguous. This TCR was sampled from a human donor in good health (CMV status not recorded). Some clones in this sample may be carry-over from other donors' samples. Sequencing was performed on cultured PBMCs, taken from culture after CMV antigen stimulation. The CDR3 region is CASSQGGYSTDTQYF. CDR3 bases: TGCGCCAGCAGCCAAGGAGGTTACAGCACAGATACGCAGTATTTT.